This TCR beta chain comes out of a study of PD-1 blockade in classical Hodgkin lymphoma. There was relapse after autologous stem cell transplantation in every patient, and there was variation in brentuximab vedotin exposure. The data were produced by immunoSEQ multiplex PCR, yet TCRdb's version contains in-frame clones alone and is incomplete. The table has more than 40,000 clones, 65% to 80% seen once. The V end was cut by 6 bases, the J end by 6 bases, with 17 bases between. This CDR3 is built from 15 residues. Germline CDR1 is MDHEN and CDR2 is SYDVKM. This clonotype was obtained from a human donor with classical Hodgkin lymphoma. The V call is TRBV28, the J call TRBJ2-2; D not resolved. Here the sequenced sample was peripheral blood mononuclear cells (PBMCs), taken at baseline. CDR3 coding DNA: TGTGCCAGCAGCCCACCCCTGACCGGACCCGGGGAGCTGTTTTTT. Translated: CASSPPLTGPGELFF.